Listed below are T cell receptor beta chains from one sample, sequenced in a study of CD8 T cells in ankylosing spondylitis. Each CDR3 protein gets one entry after TCRdb re-called the 5' RACE reads with MiXCR. The sample has roughly 120,000 distinct CDR3 sequences, roughly 15% seen once. The sequenced sample consisted of blood, either unsorted or a sorted T cell fraction (not recorded which). These receptors came from a female donor with ankylosing spondylitis or in good health (not recorded which). The CDR3 runs from the conserved cysteine through the conserved F or W. The order of the fields is clone size, V gene, D gene, J gene, CDR3 protein, CDR3 DNA. The D gene is left open where the match is weak. Rows give clone size only sometimes, using once, few, many, or a class for an expanded clone.

clone_size: NA; v_call: TRBV5-1; d_call: NA; j_call: TRBJ2-7; cdr3_aa: CASKAAPSYEQYF; cdr3_nt: TGCGCCAGCAAGGCGGCACCCTCCTACGAGCAGTACTTC
clone_size: few; v_call: TRBV6-1; d_call: NA; j_call: TRBJ1-5; cdr3_aa: CASSWGRGSNQPQHF; cdr3_nt: TGTGCCAGCAGCTGGGGCAGGGGAAGCAATCAGCCCCAGCATTTT
clone_size: NA; v_call: TRBV7-8; d_call: NA; j_call: TRBJ2-3; cdr3_aa: CASSEGRGRPNGQYF; cdr3_nt: TGTGCCAGCAGCGAAGGTCGGGGTCGGCCGAATGGGCAGTATTTT
clone_size: many; v_call: TRBV29-1; d_call: NA; j_call: TRBJ1-1; cdr3_aa: CSVQDLLLNTEAFF; cdr3_nt: TGCAGCGTTCAGGACCTTTTATTGAACACTGAAGCTTTCTTT
clone_size: many; v_call: TRBV29-1; d_call: TRBD1; j_call: TRBJ1-2; cdr3_aa: CSVVDRAFYGYTF; cdr3_nt: TGCAGCGTTGTCGACAGGGCCTTCTATGGCTACACCTTC
clone_size: few; v_call: TRBV5-1; d_call: NA; j_call: TRBJ2-6; cdr3_aa: CASSLAKGGANVLTF; cdr3_nt: TGCGCCAGCAGCTTGGCCAAGGGTGGGGCCAACGTCCTGACTTTC
clone_size: NA; v_call: TRBV19; d_call: NA; j_call: TRBJ2-3; cdr3_aa: CASHFTHLGSSGDTQYF; cdr3_nt: TGTGCCAGCCACTTTACACACCTCGGGTCTAGTGGTGATACGCAGTATTTT
clone_size: many; v_call: TRBV12-3/TRBV12-4; d_call: NA; j_call: TRBJ2-2; cdr3_aa: CASRTRGPNTGELFF; cdr3_nt: TGTGCCAGCAGAACCCGGGGCCCGAACACCGGGGAGCTGTTTTTT
clone_size: NA; v_call: TRBV7-3; d_call: NA; j_call: TRBJ2-1; cdr3_aa: CASSYGASPDEQFF; cdr3_nt: TGTGCCAGCAGCTATGGGGCTAGCCCCGATGAGCAGTTCTTC
clone_size: many; v_call: TRBV24-1; d_call: NA; j_call: TRBJ2-1; cdr3_aa: CATSDTRAPNEQFF; cdr3_nt: TGTGCCACCAGTGATACGCGAGCCCCAAATGAGCAGTTCTTC
clone_size: many; v_call: TRBV5-5; d_call: TRBD1; j_call: TRBJ2-1; cdr3_aa: CASSSPYRDRQNNEQFF; cdr3_nt: TGTGCCAGCAGCTCCCCCTACCGGGACAGGCAGAATAATGAGCAGTTCTTC
clone_size: NA; v_call: TRBV5-1; d_call: NA; j_call: TRBJ2-1; cdr3_aa: CASLGGGSSYNEQFF; cdr3_nt: TGCGCCAGCTTAGGCGGGGGCAGCTCCTACAATGAGCAGTTCTTC
clone_size: NA; v_call: TRBV2; d_call: NA; j_call: TRBJ1-1; cdr3_aa: CASSGYAEAFF; cdr3_nt: TGTGCCAGCAGCGGGTATGCAGAAGCTTTCTTT